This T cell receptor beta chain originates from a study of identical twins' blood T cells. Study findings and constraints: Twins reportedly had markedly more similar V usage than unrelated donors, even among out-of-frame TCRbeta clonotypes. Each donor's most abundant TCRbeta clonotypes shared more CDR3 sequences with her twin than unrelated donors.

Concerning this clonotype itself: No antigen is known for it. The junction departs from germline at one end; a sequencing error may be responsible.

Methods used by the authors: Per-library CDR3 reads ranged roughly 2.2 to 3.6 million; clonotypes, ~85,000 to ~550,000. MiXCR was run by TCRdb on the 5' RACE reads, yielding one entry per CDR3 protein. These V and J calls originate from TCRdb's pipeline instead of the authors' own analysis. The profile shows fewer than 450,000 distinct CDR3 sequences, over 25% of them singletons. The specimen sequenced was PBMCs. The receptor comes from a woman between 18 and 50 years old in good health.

This CDR3 reads CSALTGDRNQPLHF. Written as DNA, the CDR3 is TGCAGCGCCCTAACAGGGGATCGCAATCAGCCCCTGCATTTT. The rearrangement links TRBV29-1 to TRBJ1-5; 7 nucleotides line up with TRBD1. Germline V gene data show CDR1 as SQVTM and CDR2 as ANQGSEA. The CDR3 totals 14 residues.